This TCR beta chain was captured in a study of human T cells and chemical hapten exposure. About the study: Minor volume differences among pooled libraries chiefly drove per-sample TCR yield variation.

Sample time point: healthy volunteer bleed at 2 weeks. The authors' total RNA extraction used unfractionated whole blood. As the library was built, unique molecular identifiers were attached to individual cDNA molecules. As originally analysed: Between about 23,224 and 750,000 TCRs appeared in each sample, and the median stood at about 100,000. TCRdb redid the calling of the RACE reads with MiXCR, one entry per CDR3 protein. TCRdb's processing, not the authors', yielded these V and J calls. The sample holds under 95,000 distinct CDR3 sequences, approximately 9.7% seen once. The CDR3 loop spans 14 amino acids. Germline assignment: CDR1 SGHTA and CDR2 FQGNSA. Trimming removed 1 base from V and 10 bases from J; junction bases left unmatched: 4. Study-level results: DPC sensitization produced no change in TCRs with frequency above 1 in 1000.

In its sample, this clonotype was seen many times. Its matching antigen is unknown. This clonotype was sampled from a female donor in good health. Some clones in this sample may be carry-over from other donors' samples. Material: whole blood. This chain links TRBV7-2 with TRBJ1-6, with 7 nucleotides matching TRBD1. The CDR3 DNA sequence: TGTGCCAGCAGCTTAGGACAGGGTGGATCACCCCTCCACTTT. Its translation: CASSLGQGGSPLHF.